This TCR beta chain was captured by sequencing in a study of blood T cell repertoires in COVID-19 (TCRdb year 2020). General notes on the study: Samples covering the acute and convalescent phases of COVID-19 were provided by collaborators in the United States, Italy and Spain. The prospective study material was composed of cDNA or gDNA derived from T cells, B-cell-depleted T cells, or PBMCs. Subjects who had been exposed to COVID-19, were actively infected with it, or had recovered from it provided the deeply sampled blood TCRbeta repertoires that made up the dataset. The repertoires were made available in a free public database intended to serve as a resource for research on the immune response to SARS-CoV-2. The samples were drawn from two sources: the first 160 participants of the ongoing ImmuneRACE study, and 1,254 subjects contributed by 6 global collaborators. A de-identified subject ID, COVID-19 status, age in years and sex were almost always included in the sample metadata. Where available, HLA class I and class II types were obtained from metadata supplied by the sample provider rather than from assay-based typing. Overall study results and their limits: The quantity of clinical and demographic metadata differed by source and by participant and was supplied without curation.

Taken from cysteine to phenylalanine, the CDR3 has 17 residues. The read is trimmed to its CDR3 DNA, 51 bases read in frame from base 1. Germline trimming amounts to 1 base on V and 5 bases on J, with 10 as the count of junction bases outside the gene matches. Per the germline V gene, KGHSH is the CDR1 and LQKENI is the CDR2. With respect to this clone: Its antigen remains undetermined. No per-base quality is available; no much larger clone lies one base away.

At one collaborating source in Seattle, patients were enrolled during active infection and were followed longitudinally through the course of disease. Collaborating institutions collected whole blood in K2EDTA tubes following their own protocols. For TCRbeta analysis, collaborator samples were shipped as frozen whole blood, as isolated PBMCs, or as DNA extracted from either sample type. TCRbeta CDR3 regions were amplified from genomic DNA using the immunoSEQ Assay, a bias-controlled multiplex PCR. The authors' analysis ran thus. The number of nucleated cells in each sample was estimated from the amplification of reference gene primers within the assay. Sequence reads were collapsed and filtered to measure the absolute abundance of every unique TCRbeta CDR3 rearrangement. For each sample, productive Simpson clonality was calculated as the square root of Simpson's diversity index across productive rearrangements. TCRdb retrieved this table from immuneACCESS and kept in-frame rearrangements only. Not all clones are present; in checked studies, unresolved V genes account for under half, and no reason is known for the remainder. V and J calls and clone size follow that table, whereas D and trimming were derived from the DNA. This sample has over 250,000 clones in its table, and 80% to 95% of those were observed once. In total, the top ten clones hold approximately 2% of the sample.

Recombination linked TRBV18 to TRBJ2-1, and 8 junctional nucleotides match TRBD2. The sequence was obtained from a woman under 40 with COVID-19, enrolled during active disease. Sample: peripheral blood. The CDR3: CASSPLPSGSYNNEQFF. The DNA is TGTGCCAGCTCACCACTCCCCAGCGGGAGCTATAACAATGAGCAGTTCTTC.